This TCR beta chain came from a study of T cell clonotyping in hematopoietic cell transplantation (dated by TCRdb to the early 2020s). Context from the whole study: Recipient samples taken before transplant were obtained following cytoreduction. Recruitment of patients was conducted between late 2015 and early 2017, and follow-up was continued until late 2020 or death. A total of 135 blood samples were collected in the study from 35 consecutive transplant recipients and their related donors. Study-wide conclusions, independent of this receptor: Sample size was limited, and cells were not sorted, so CD4 and CD8 repertoire contributions could not be separated. Recipient repertoires showed only a small fraction of overlap with donor repertoires, and over 97% appeared de novo at the given depth. After transplant, TCR diversity in recipients dropped, and pathologically expanded clonotypes increased progressively from day 30 to day 180. Inverse Simpson Index values from donors and from recipients before transplant predicted broader TCR repertoire diversity after transplant.

Interpreted using the paper, the time point label stands for: recipient sample about 28 days before transplant, after cytoreduction. Blood from recipients was drawn about 28 days before transplant and again at days 30, 100 and 180 after transplant. Using Nuclei Lysis Solution, genomic DNA was extracted from unfractionated peripheral blood mononuclear cells that were either fresh or cryopreserved. For this chain, trimming is 8 bases at the V end and 3 bases at the J end, and the number of junction bases without a gene match is 7. CDR1 MRHNA and CDR2 SNTAGT were looked up in the germline V gene. The CDR3 sequence holds 15 residues, the cysteine and phenylalanine included. Solely the CDR3 DNA is kept, with 45 bases framed from the first base. TCR beta CDR3 regions were amplified from genomic DNA with the immunoSEQ assay, a bias-controlled multiplex PCR using V- and J-specific primers. A proprietary barcode and Illumina adapter sequences were added to the CDR3 amplicons in a second PCR step. An Illumina MiSeq instrument was used for sequencing of the CDR3 libraries. From the authors' description of their analysis: Export and quality control were done with immunoSEQ Analyzer 3.0, while downstream analyses used R Bioconductor and Immunarch. Repertoire metrics were calculated using only productive rearrangements within the normalized downsampled data set. Pathologically expanded clonotypes were defined as those larger than 5 templates in the normalized cohort. Repertoire diversity was measured with the Inverse Simpson Index. To capture all clonotypes, CMV-specificity analyses were performed on the non-normalized data set. As stored in TCRdb, this immuneACCESS dataset retains in-frame rearrangements with V and J assigned. A fraction of the clones does not appear; measured against another copy, unresolved V genes explain less than half of the discrepancy, and the remainder lacks a known reason. V and J calls and clone size are copied from that table; D and trimming were computed from the DNA. Counted in this sample were fewer than 50,000 clones; around 86% of them appeared once. Together, the top ten hold 5.9% of the sample.

Worth noting for this clone: The antigen this receptor binds is unknown. Per-base quality was not reported, and no clone a single base away is much larger than it.

The TCR comes from a man between 60 and 70 years old with biphenotypic leukemia. Some clones in this sample may be carry-over from other donors' samples. The chain is assembled from TRBV6-4 and TRBJ2-2, and 9 junctional nucleotides match TRBD1. This specimen consisted of peripheral blood mononuclear cells, obtained before stem cell transplant. The CDR3 protein: CASSKTGGDTGELFF. In nucleotide form, the sequence is TGTGCCAGCTCGAAGACAGGGGGAGACACCGGGGAGCTGTTTTTT.